Presented here are 9 T cell receptor beta chains from one specimen sequenced in a study of T cell repertoires in cytomegalovirus infection. TCRdb processed the reads anew with MiXCR; each CDR3 protein has one entry. This table holds approximately 500,000 distinct CDR3 sequences, around 30% found once. No antigen is known for these receptors. This specimen was cultured PBMCs, taken from culture after CMV antigen stimulation. The receptor set was obtained from a human donor in good health (CMV status not recorded). Some clones in this sample may be carry-over from other donors' samples.

This clonotype was detected only a few times. V usage is TRBV11-2 and J usage is TRBJ1-1; 8 bases align to TRBD1. This CDR3 spans 15 amino acids. The V gene's germline CDR1 is SGHAT and CDR2 FQNNGV. J was trimmed by 3 bases and V by 2 bases; bases with no gene match: 5. The CDR3 loop is CASSLRTGWDTEAFF. CDR3 bases: TGTGCCAGCAGCTTAAGGACAGGGTGGGACACTGAAGCTTTCTTT.

The CDR3 DNA reads TGTGCCAGCAGTTTTTTAACCACGGATTTTGGGACTGAAGCTTTCTTT. Its protein is CASSFLTTDFGTEAFF. The chain joins TRBV25-1 to TRBJ1-1; D gene uncertain. V dropped 5 bases and J dropped 5 bases, with 21 bases sitting between them. The CDR3 spans 16 residues. Germline V lookup: CDR1 MGHDK, CDR2 SYGVNS.

J is TRBJ1-1 and V is TRBV6-2 or TRBV6-3; TRBD1 matches at 7 bases. With V trimmed by 7 bases and J by 3 bases, 23 bases remained unmatched. CDR3 length equals 19 residues. Germline V CDR1 and CDR2: MNHEY, SVGEGT. This chain's CDR3 is CASTLLGQRAITADTEAFF. The CDR3 coding sequence is TGTGCCAGCACCTTACTGGGACAGAGGGCGATTACAGCGGACACTGAAGCTTTCTTT.

V usage is TRBV9 and J usage is TRBJ1-3; a possible D gene is TRBD1 (6 bases). The CDR3 contains 17 residues. The germline CDR1 and CDR2 sequences are SGDLS and YYNGEE. V shed 0 bases and J shed 0 bases, with 13 bases lying between them. This CDR3 is CASSVADRPLSGNTIYF. CDR3 in DNA: TGTGCCAGCAGCGTAGCGGACAGACCACTCTCTGGAAACACCATATATTTT.

The chain joins TRBV7-9 to TRBJ2-1; TRBD2 matches 9 bases. This CDR3 spans 15 amino acids. Trimming cost V 5 bases and J 9 bases; bases outside gene matches: 11. Germline CDR1 reads SEHNR; CDR2 reads FQNEAQ (reference sequence). The CDR3 is CASSRGEAGGGEQFF. Written as DNA, the CDR3 is TGTGCCAGCAGCCGTGGTGAAGCGGGAGGCGGTGAGCAGTTCTTC.

This chain joins TRBV24-1 and TRBJ1-1; D ambiguous. V shed 3 bases and J shed 4 bases, with 14 bases lying between them. There are 15 residues in the CDR3. From germline, CDR1 is KGHDR and CDR2 SFDVKD. The CDR3 sequence: CATSDGRRSGTEAFF. CDR3 nucleotide sequence: TGTGCCACCAGTGATGGGAGGAGGTCGGGCACTGAAGCTTTCTTT.

Only a few counts were recorded for this clonotype. V and J are TRBV28 and TRBJ2-1; 7 bases are a match to TRBD2. In germline, CDR1 is MDHEN, CDR2 SYDVKM. This CDR3 contains 16 residues. The V gene end was trimmed by 2 bases and the J gene end by 2 bases; junction bases not matched to a gene: 6. In nucleotides, the CDR3 is TGTGCCAGCAGTTTAGGGGGACTATACCCCTACAATGAGCAGTTCTTC. It encodes CASSLGGLYPYNEQFF.

This clonotype occurred a few times. This chain uses TRBV7-4 with TRBJ1-1; D perhaps matches TRBD1 (5 bases). CDR1 and CDR2 from the germline V gene are SGHVT and SQSDAQ. The CDR3 covers 17 residues. V was cut by 1 base and J by 1 base, with 16 bases left in between. The CDR3 here is CASSLDQNRGENTEAFF. Here the CDR3 DNA reads TGTGCCAGCAGCTTAGACCAAAATAGGGGTGAGAACACTGAAGCTTTCTTT.

This chain uses TRBV6-1 with TRBJ1-1; no firm D call. Germline loops: CDR1 MNHNS, CDR2 SASEGT. The V end lost 6 bases, the J end lost 4 bases, and 15 bases lay between the germline ends. CDR3 size: 14 residues. The CDR3 coding sequence is TGTGCCAGCAGCTCCGGAGGTTCGAGCACTGAAGCTTTCTTT. It is translated as CASSSGGSSTEAFF.